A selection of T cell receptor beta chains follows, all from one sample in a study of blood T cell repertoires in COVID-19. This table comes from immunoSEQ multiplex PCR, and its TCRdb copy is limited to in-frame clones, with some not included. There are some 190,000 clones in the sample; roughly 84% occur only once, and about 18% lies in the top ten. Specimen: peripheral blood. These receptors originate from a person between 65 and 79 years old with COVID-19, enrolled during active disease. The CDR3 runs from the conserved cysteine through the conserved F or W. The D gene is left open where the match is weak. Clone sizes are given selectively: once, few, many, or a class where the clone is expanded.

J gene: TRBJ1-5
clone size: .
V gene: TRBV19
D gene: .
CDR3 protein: CASSISGWSNQPQHF
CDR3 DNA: TGTGCCAGTAGTATTTCCGGGTGGAGCAATCAGCCCCAGCATTTT

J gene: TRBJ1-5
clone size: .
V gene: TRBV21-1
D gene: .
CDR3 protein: CASSKDWTGVDSNQPQHF
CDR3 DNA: TGTGCCAGCAGCAAAGATTGGACAGGGGTAGATAGCAATCAGCCCCAGCATTTT

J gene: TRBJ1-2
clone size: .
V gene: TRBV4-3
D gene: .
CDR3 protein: CASSQGQRNYGYTF
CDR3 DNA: TGCGCCAGCAGCCAGGGTCAGCGCAACTATGGCTACACCTTC

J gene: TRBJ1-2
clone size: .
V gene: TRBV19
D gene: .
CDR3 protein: CASIPPEDYGGYTF
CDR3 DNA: TGTGCCAGTATCCCCCCCGAGGACTATGGAGGCTACACCTTC

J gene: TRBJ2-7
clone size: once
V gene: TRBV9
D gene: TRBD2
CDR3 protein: CASNPGTSAKEQYF
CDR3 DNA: TGTGCCAGCAACCCCGGGACTAGCGCCAAGGAGCAGTACTTC

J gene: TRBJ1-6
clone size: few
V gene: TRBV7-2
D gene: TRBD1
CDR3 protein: CASSLPTGENSPLHF
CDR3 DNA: TGTGCCAGCAGTCTCCCGACAGGGGAAAATTCACCCCTCCACTTT

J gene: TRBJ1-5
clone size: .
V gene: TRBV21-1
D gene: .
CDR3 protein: CASSKVMNGQGAKSQHF
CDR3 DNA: TGTGCCAGCAGCAAAGTCATGAACGGACAGGGGGCGAAATCCCAGCATTTT

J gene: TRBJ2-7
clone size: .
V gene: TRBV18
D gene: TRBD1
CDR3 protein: CASSETGVEQYF
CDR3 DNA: TGTGCCAGCTCAGAGACAGGGGTCGAGCAGTACTTC

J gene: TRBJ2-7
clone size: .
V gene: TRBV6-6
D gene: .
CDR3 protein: CASSYGGLWTEQYF
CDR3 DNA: TGTGCCAGCAGTTACGGGGGACTTTGGACCGAGCAGTACTTC

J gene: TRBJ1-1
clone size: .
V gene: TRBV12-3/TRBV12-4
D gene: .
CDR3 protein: CASSFSRVEAFF
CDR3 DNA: TGTGCCAGCAGTTTTTCCAGGGTGGAAGCTTTCTTT

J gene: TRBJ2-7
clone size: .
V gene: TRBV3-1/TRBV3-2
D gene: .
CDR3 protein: CASSQGGRAYEQYF
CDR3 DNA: TGTGCCAGCAGCCAAGGTGGCAGGGCCTACGAGCAGTACTTC

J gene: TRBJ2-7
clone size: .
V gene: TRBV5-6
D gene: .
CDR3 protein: CASSLAFSYEQYF
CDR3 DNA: TGTGCCAGCAGCTTGGCGTTTAGCTACGAGCAGTACTTC

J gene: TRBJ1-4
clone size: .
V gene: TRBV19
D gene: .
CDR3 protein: CASSIVAGRNEKLFF
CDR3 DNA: TGTGCCAGTAGTATAGTTGCAGGGCGGAATGAAAAACTGTTTTTT

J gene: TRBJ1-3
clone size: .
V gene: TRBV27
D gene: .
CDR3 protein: CASRPTGGNTIYF
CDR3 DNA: TGTGCCAGCCGACCCACGGGGGGAAACACCATATATTTT

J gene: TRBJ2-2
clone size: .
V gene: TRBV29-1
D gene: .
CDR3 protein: CSVETEDTGELFF
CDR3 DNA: TGCAGCGTTGAGACAGAAGACACCGGGGAGCTGTTTTTT

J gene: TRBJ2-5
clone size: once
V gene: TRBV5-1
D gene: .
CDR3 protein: CASSVLGGETQYF
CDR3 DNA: TGCGCCAGCAGCGTCTTAGGAGGGGAGACCCAGTACTTC

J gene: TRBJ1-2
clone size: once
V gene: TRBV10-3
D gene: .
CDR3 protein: CAISDHDSYYGYTF
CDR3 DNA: TGTGCCATCAGTGACCATGACAGTTATTATGGCTACACCTTC

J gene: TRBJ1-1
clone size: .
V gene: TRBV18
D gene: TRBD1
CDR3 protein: CASSPPPGQEAFF
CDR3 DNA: TGTGCCAGCTCACCCCCTCCGGGACAGGAAGCTTTCTTT

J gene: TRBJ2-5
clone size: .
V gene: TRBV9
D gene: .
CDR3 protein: CASAGLGQETQYF
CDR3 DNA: TGTGCCAGCGCGGGATTGGGGCAAGAGACCCAGTACTTC

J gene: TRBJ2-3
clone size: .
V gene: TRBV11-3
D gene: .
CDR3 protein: CASSLTGIGTDTQYF
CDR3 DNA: TGTGCCAGCAGCTTAACAGGGATTGGGACAGATACGCAGTATTTT

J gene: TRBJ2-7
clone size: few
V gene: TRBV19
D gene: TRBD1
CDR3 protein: CASSILDRGTYEQYF
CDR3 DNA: TGTGCCAGTAGTATACTGGACAGGGGGACCTACGAGCAGTACTTC

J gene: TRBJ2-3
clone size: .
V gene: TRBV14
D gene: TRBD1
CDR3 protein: CASSQEWSGQGADTQYF
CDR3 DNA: TGTGCCAGCAGCCAAGAGTGGTCGGGACAGGGGGCAGATACGCAGTATTTT

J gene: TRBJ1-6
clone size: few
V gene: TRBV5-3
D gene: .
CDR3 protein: CARSLFFPLHF
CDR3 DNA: TGTGCCAGAAGCTTGTTCTTCCCCCTCCACTTT

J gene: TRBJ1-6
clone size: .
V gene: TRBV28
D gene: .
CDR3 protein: CASSLGREDSPLHF
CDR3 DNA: TGTGCCAGCAGTTTAGGCAGGGAAGATTCACCCCTCCACTTT

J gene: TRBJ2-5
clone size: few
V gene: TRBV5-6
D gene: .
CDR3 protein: CASSLYQIQETQYF
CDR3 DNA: TGTGCCAGCAGCTTGTACCAGATCCAAGAGACCCAGTACTTC

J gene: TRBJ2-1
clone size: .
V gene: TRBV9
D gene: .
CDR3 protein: CASSVSRGSSYNEQFF
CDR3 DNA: TGTGCCAGCAGCGTAAGTAGAGGGAGCTCCTACAATGAGCAGTTCTTC

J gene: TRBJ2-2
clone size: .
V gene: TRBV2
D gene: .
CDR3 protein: CASRENSLSNTGELFF
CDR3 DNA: TGTGCCAGCAGGGAAAATAGCCTATCCAACACCGGGGAGCTGTTTTTT

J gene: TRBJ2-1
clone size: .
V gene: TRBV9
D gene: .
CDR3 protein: CASSVGQNYNEQFF
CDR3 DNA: TGTGCCAGCAGCGTAGGACAGAACTACAATGAGCAGTTCTTC

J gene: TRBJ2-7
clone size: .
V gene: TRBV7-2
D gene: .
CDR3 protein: CASSLAGGARVFYEQYF
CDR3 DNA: TGTGCCAGCAGCTTAGCTGGGGGGGCAAGGGTGTTCTACGAGCAGTACTTC

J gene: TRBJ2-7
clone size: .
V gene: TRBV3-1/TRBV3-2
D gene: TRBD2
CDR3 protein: CASSPRVITGTSISYEQYF
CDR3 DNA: TGTGCCAGCAGCCCTCGTGTCATCACCGGGACTAGTATATCCTACGAGCAGTACTTC

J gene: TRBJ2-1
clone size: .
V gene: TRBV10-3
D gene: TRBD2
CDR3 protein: CAIRSGGGTSGGFYNEQFF
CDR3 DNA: TGTGCCATCAGATCCGGGGGCGGGACTAGCGGGGGGTTCTACAATGAGCAGTTCTTC

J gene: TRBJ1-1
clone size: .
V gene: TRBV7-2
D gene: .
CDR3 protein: CASSTPGGYEAFF
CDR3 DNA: TGTGCCAGCAGCACACCCGGGGGGTATGAAGCTTTCTTT

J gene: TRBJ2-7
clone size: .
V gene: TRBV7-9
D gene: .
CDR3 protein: CASSLLSGNVYEQYF
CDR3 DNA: TGTGCCAGCAGCTTACTATCAGGGAATGTCTACGAGCAGTACTTC